These 22 T cell receptor beta chains share one sample of origin, sequenced in a study of blood T cell repertoires in COVID-19. Measured with immunoSEQ multiplex PCR; TCRdb has only the in-frame clones, and not every one. The sample holds over 400,000 clones, approximately 83% seen once. The sequenced sample consisted of peripheral blood. These receptors were taken from a human donor in a cohort sampled during active COVID-19.

The J gene is TRBJ2-1, the V gene TRBV3-1 (or the pseudogene TRBV3-2), with D perhaps TRBD2 (5 bases). V was pared by 1 base and J by 7 bases, with 14 bases between. Germline values: CDR1 LGHDT, CDR2 YNNKEL (reference sequence). The CDR3 is made up of 15 amino acids. CDR3 loop: CASSQAWAGGNEQFF. The CDR3 DNA is TGTGCCAGCAGCCAAGCCTGGGCAGGAGGTAATGAGCAGTTCTTC.

Points on this clone: This clone may be a read error of a much larger clone one base away. This chain connects TRBV7-9 to TRBJ1-1, with TRBD1 matching over 7 bases. After removal of 2 bases from V and 0 bases from J, the junction contained 3 bases not matched to a gene. Germline values: CDR1 SEHNR, CDR2 FQNEAQ (reference sequence). CDR3 length: 15 amino acids. The chain's CDR3 is CASSLPGQLNTEAFF. The CDR3 region has the DNA TGTGCCAGCAGCTTACCGGGACAGTTGAACACTGAAGCTTTCTTT.

The gene calls are TRBV7-3 and TRBJ1-2; 8 positions agree with TRBD1. Per the germline V gene, CDR1 is SGHTA and CDR2 is FQGTGA. With V trimmed by 5 bases and J by 4 bases, 6 bases remained unmatched. The CDR3 has 14 residues. The CDR3 sequence is CASSPTGGSYGYTF. Here the CDR3 DNA reads TGTGCCAGCAGCCCAACAGGGGGGTCCTATGGCTACACCTTC.

The rearrangement uses TRBV7-3 and TRBJ2-2, with D perhaps TRBD1 (6 bases). V gave up 5 bases and J gave up 6 bases, with 19 bases separating them. The germline gives CDR1 SGHTA, CDR2 FQGTGA. The CDR3 length is 16 residues. In DNA, the CDR3 is TGTGCCAGCAGCGCGCAGGGACAAGTCCAGGCCGGGGAGCTGTTTTTT. Translated, it gives CASSAQGQVQAGELFF.

The CDR3 here is CASSLGDRGGSQPQHF. The CDR3 DNA reads TGTGCCAGCAGCTTGGGGGACCGCGGGGGTAGTCAGCCCCAGCATTTT. This chain connects TRBV5-5 to TRBJ1-5; the D gene is possibly TRBD1 (5 bases). Germline-derived CDR1 and CDR2 are SGHKS and YYEKEE (reference sequence). The CDR3 length is 16 residues. Trimming cost V 0 bases and J 6 bases, with 16 bases left between them. The whole variable domain, remainder taken from reference TRBV5-5 and TRBJ1-5, is DAGVTQSPTHLIKTRGQQVTLRCSPISGHKSVSWYQQVLGQGPQFIFQYYEKEERGRGNFPDRFSARQFPNYSSELNVNALLLGDSALYLCASSLGDRGGSQPQHFGDGTRLSIL.

The rearrangement uses TRBV5-5 and TRBJ1-2, with TRBD1 as a possible D gene (6 bases). The CDR3 extends over 13 amino acids. Germline assignment: CDR1 SGHKS and CDR2 YYEKEE (reference sequence). The V end lost 2 bases, the J end lost 4 bases, and 9 bases lay between the germline ends. CDR3 residues: CASSFGQSYGYTF. The CDR3 DNA reads TGTGCCAGCAGCTTTGGACAGTCCTATGGCTACACCTTC. The full variable domain, its missing parts supplied by reference TRBV5-5 and TRBJ1-2, is DAGVTQSPTHLIKTRGQQVTLRCSPISGHKSVSWYQQVLGQGPQFIFQYYEKEERGRGNFPDRFSARQFPNYSSELNVNALLLGDSALYLCASSFGQSYGYTFGSGTRLTVV.

The chain has TRBV5-1 and TRBJ2-7; D is perhaps TRBD1 (6 bases). The V gene's germline CDR1 is SGHRS and CDR2 YFSETQ. Trimming left V 0 bases short and J 6 bases short, with 7 bases between. CDR3 length: 12 amino acids. CDR3 loop: CASSLDRAEQYF. CDR3 bases: TGCGCCAGCAGCTTGGACAGGGCCGAGCAGTACTTC.

The J gene is TRBJ2-1, the V gene TRBV4-3; D is undetermined. Trimming left V 0 bases short and J 6 bases short, with 12 bases between. CDR1 is LGHNA and CDR2 is YSLEER in the germline V gene. The CDR3 runs to 15 residues. CDR3 amino acids: CASSQDFGLLNEQFF. In nucleotides, the CDR3 is TGCGCCAGCAGCCAAGACTTCGGTCTCCTCAATGAGCAGTTCTTC.

The rearrangement uses TRBV27 and TRBJ2-2, with TRBD2 matching over 8 bases. After removal of 5 bases from V and 7 bases from J, the junction contained 18 bases not matched to a gene. The CDR3 is 18 residues long. Germline CDR1 reads MNHEY; CDR2 reads SMNVEV (reference sequence). DNA for the CDR3: TGTGCCAGCAGTCCCCGCCCCGTCCCGGGACTAGGAATCGGGGAGCTGTTTTTT. It yields the protein CASSPRPVPGLGIGELFF.

CDR3 bases: TGTGCCAGCAGTATGGGGTGGAGGGGCGACACCGGGGAGCTGTTTTTT. It translates to CASSMGWRGDTGELFF. This rearrangement joins TRBV5-8 to TRBJ2-2; the D gene is possibly TRBD2 (6 bases). With 5 bases removed from V and 3 bases from J, the gap between germline ends came to 17 bases. CDR1 and CDR2 from the germline V gene are SGHTS and YDEGEE. The CDR3 loop spans 16 amino acids.

The CDR3 protein is CASSTGHSGNTIYF. CDR3 coding DNA: TGTGCCAGCAGCACGGGACACTCTGGAAACACCATATATTTT. The chain combines TRBV6-5 with TRBJ1-3, with D perhaps matching TRBD1 (6 bases). Trimming removed 6 bases at V and 0 bases at J, with 9 bases between. The CDR3 sequence is 14 residues long. Germline V lookup: CDR1 MNHEY, CDR2 SVGAGI.

The gene calls are TRBV28 and TRBJ1-2; D remains ambiguous. Germline CDR1 MDHEN, CDR2 SYDVKM. Trimming shortened V by 4 bases and J by 8 bases, and 11 bases separated the two germline ends. This CDR3 spans 12 amino acids. The CDR3 nucleotides read TGTGCCAGCAGTTCACGGACTCAAGGCTACACCTTC. Amino acid sequence: CASSSRTQGYTF.

The chain uses TRBV2 and TRBJ2-7, with TRBD2 matching over 9 bases. This CDR3 comprises 13 residues. Trimming cost V 9 bases and J 0 bases; bases outside gene matches: 3. CDR1 SNHLY and CDR2 FYNNEI come from the germline V gene. CDR3 DNA sequence: TGTGCCAGTCTAGCGGGGAGCTCCTACGAGCAGTACTTC. Translation gives CASLAGSSYEQYF.

This clone was observed a single time. This chain joins TRBV5-1 and TRBJ1-2, with no clear D. Trimming removed 5 bases from V and 0 bases from J, with 17 bases in between. CDR1 is SGHRS, CDR2 YFSETQ, per germline. CDR3 length equals 16 residues. CDR3 nucleotides: TGCGCCAGCAGTCTTATTTTGAGCCCGTCTAACTATGGCTACACCTTC. Its translation: CASSLILSPSNYGYTF.

The chain has TRBV15 and TRBJ2-7, with 10 bases aligning to TRBD1. Germline V gene lookup returns CDR1 LNHNV and CDR2 YYDKDF (reference sequence). The CDR3 spans 16 residues. V shed 0 bases, J shed 2 bases, and the junction held 4 bases outside the gene matches. CDR3 DNA: TGTGCCACCAGCAGAGATCCAGGACAGGGGGCCTACGAGCAGTACTTC. It specifies CATSRDPGQGAYEQYF.

The genes are TRBV7-6 and TRBJ1-6; D possibly corresponds to TRBD1 (6 bases). V was shortened by 5 bases and J by 6 bases, with 14 bases between the two germline ends. In germline, CDR1 is SGHVS, CDR2 FNYEAQ. This CDR3 has 15 amino acids. The CDR3 region is CASSQRQGRNSPLHF. The CDR3 DNA reads as TGTGCCAGCAGCCAGCGGCAGGGGCGTAATTCACCCCTCCACTTT. The full variable domain, rest sourced from reference TRBV7-6 and TRBJ1-6, is GAGVSQSPRYKVTKRGQDVALRCDPISGHVSLYWYRQALGQGPEFLTYFNYEAQQDKSGLPNDRFSAERPEGSISTLTIQRTEQRDSAMYRCASSQRQGRNSPLHFGNGTRLTVT.

The chain joins TRBV4-3 to TRBJ1-5; D might be TRBD1 (5 bases). Trimming stripped 0 bases from V and 15 bases from J, with 15 bases between. The CDR3 totals 13 residues. In germline, CDR1 is LGHNA, CDR2 YSLEER. The CDR3 region is CASSQDQGQGRHF. DNA for the CDR3: TGCGCCAGCAGCCAAGATCAGGGCCAGGGCCGGCATTTT.

V is TRBV28 and J is TRBJ1-5; 8 nucleotides agree with TRBD1. The V and J ends lost 7 bases and 5 bases, in that order; junction bases with no gene match: 7. The CDR3 spans 14 residues. Germline V gene data show CDR1 as MDHEN and CDR2 as SYDVKM. The CDR3 DNA sequence: TGTGCCAGCACCTTCTCAGGGGGCTATCAGCCCCAGCATTTT. Protein sequence: CASTFSGGYQPQHF.

J is TRBJ1-5 and V is TRBV21-1; the table names TRBD1, a call not compared with the DNA. TRBV21-1 is tagged as a pseudogene. The CDR3 runs to 18 residues. CDR3 DNA: TGTGCCAGCAGCAAGCGCGGGACAGGGGTTATAGTAGCGGAGCCCCAGCATTTT. This translates into CASSKRGTGVIVAEPQHF.

The chain couples TRBV21-1 to TRBJ2-2; TRBD2 was called by the table and not checked on the DNA. TRBV21-1 is deemed a pseudogene. The CDR3 covers 24 residues. The CDR3, as DNA: TGTGCCAGCAGCAAACCTTCACCCCGTCACCCCTTTGCGGGAGGGCCCCGTCCTTGCGGGGAGCTGTTTTTT. Translation gives CASSKPSPRHPFAGGPRPCGELFF.

The rearrangement uses TRBV18 and TRBJ2-7, with a possible D match to TRBD1 (5 bases). Germline loops: CDR1 KGHSH, CDR2 LQKENI. Trimming removed 3 bases from V and 5 bases from J, with 17 bases in between. The CDR3 runs to 15 residues. CDR3 region: CASSPTRQGSNEQYF. Here the CDR3 DNA reads TGTGCCAGCTCACCGACACGGCAGGGATCTAACGAGCAGTACTTC.

The V and J genes are TRBV19 and TRBJ2-6; D not certain. The CDR3 is 17 amino acids. V lost 2 bases and J 4 bases, leaving 15 bases between the germline ends. Germline V CDR1 and CDR2: LNHDA, SQIVND (reference sequence). The CDR3 protein is CASSIQSIGLGANVLTF. CDR3 in DNA: TGTGCCAGTAGTATACAGTCGATCGGGTTAGGGGCCAACGTCCTGACTTTC. Variable domain in full (rest from reference TRBV19 and TRBJ2-6): DGGITQSPKYLFRKEGQNVTLSCEQNLNHDAMYWYRQDPGQGLRLIYYSQIVNDFQKGDIAEGYSVSREKKESFPLTVTSAQKNPTAFYLCASSIQSIGLGANVLTFGAGSRLTVL.